This T cell receptor (beta chain) was identified during a study of CD8+CD57+ T cells in acquired aplastic anemia. Study-wide findings and caveats: Twenty-nine sequences, all CD8+ CDR3, were shared between patients and controls. Patient and control CD8+ Simpson's diversity was not significantly different.

Both TCR beta VDJ combination and CDR3 sequence profiling were carried out. Genomic DNA was the template for this profiling. Using its own MiXCR run on the reads, TCRdb lists one record per CDR3 protein. The profile shows 190,000 or so distinct CDR3 sequences, less than 60% of them singletons. Comment on this clonotype: What it binds is unknown.

The germline gives CDR1 MNHNS, CDR2 SASEGT. The CDR3 sequence is 15 residues long. With V trimmed by 3 bases and J by 3 bases, 5 bases remained unmatched. All patients picked for sequencing had shown, by flow cytometry, an expansion of CD8+CD57+ cells. The sample comprised sorted CD4+, CD8+, or CD8+CD57+ T cells (not recorded which) from PBMCs. This sequence was found in a human donor with aplastic anemia. The chain has TRBV6-1 and TRBJ2-7; 10 nucleotides agree with TRBD2. The CDR3 bases are TGTGCCAGCAGTGACCGAACTAGCGGGATCTACGAGCAGTACTTC. Translating it yields CASSDRTSGIYEQYF.